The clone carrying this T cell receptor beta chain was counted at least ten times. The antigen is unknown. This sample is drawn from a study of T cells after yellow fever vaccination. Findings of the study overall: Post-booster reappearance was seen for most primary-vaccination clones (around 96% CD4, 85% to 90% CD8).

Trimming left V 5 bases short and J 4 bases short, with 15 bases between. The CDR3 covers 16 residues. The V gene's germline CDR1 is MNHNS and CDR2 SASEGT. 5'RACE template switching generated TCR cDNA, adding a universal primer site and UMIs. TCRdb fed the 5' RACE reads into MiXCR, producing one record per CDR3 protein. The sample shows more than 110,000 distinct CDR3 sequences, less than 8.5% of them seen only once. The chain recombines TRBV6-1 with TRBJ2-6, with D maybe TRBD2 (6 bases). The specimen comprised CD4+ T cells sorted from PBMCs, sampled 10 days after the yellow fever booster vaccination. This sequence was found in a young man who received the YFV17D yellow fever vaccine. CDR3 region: CASSLAPVRGANVLTF. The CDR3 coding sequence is TGTGCCAGCAGTCTAGCGCCGGTTAGGGGGGCCAACGTCCTGACTTTC.